A few counts support the clone carrying this TCR beta chain. The antigen is undetermined. The read gets to within 3 residues of the CDR3 end, and the germline J gene fills in the rest. This sample stems from a study of T cell clonality in common variable immunodeficiency. The study, taken as a whole, reports: Compared with healthy controls, CVID subjects showed increased TCRbeta clonality, mostly in about a third.

CVID and control samples used equivalent genomic DNA input. The method was immunoSEQ multiplex PCR; TCRdb's version includes in-frame clones alone and lacks a portion of them. This set yields some 32,000 clones and no singletons; the top ten hold 3.5% to 5.5%. Germline assignment: CDR1 DFQATT and CDR2 SNEGSKA (reference sequence). CDR3 size: 13 residues. V gave up 5 bases and J gave up 2 bases; unmatched junction bases: 3. Both groups were predominantly of Caucasian heritage. Donors gave roughly 5 to 9 ml heparinized peripheral whole blood. The sequenced sample was peripheral blood mononuclear cells. The chain combines TRBV20-1 with TRBJ2-7; 10 bases agree with TRBD2. The TCR sequence derives from a person aged 18-69 years in good health. Incomplete CDR3 DNA: TGCAGTGCTTCCGGGACTAGCGCCTACGAG. It is translated as CSASGTSAYE. The whole CDR3 sequence is CSASGTSAYEQYF.